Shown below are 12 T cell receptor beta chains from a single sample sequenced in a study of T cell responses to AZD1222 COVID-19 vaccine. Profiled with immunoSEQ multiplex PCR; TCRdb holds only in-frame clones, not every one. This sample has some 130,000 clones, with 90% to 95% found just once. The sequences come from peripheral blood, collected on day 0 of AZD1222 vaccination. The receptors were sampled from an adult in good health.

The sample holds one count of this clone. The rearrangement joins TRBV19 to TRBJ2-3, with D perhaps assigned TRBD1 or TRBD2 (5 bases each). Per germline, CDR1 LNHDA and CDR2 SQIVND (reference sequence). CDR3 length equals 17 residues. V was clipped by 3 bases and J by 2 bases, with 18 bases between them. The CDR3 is CASSISVGTVFTDTQYF. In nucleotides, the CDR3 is TGTGCCAGTAGTATTTCGGTCGGGACCGTCTTCACAGATACGCAGTATTTT.

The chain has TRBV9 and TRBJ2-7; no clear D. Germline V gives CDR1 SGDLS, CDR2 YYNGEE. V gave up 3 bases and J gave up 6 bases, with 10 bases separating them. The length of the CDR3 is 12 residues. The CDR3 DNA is TGTGCCAGCAGCGCCCTTCTGGGCGAGCAGTACTTC. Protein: CASSALLGEQYF.

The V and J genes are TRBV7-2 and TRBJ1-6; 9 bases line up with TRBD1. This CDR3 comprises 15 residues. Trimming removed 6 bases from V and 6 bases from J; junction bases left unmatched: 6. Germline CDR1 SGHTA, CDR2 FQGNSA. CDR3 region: CASREQGAPNSPLHF. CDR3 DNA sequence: TGTGCCAGCAGGGAACAGGGGGCGCCTAATTCACCCCTCCACTTT.

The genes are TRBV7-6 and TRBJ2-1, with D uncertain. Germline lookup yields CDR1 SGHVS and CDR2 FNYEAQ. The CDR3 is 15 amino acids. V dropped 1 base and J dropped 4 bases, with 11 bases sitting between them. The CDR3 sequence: CASSLGATTYNEQFF. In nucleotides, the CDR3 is TGTGCCAGCAGCTTAGGGGCTACTACGTACAATGAGCAGTTCTTC.

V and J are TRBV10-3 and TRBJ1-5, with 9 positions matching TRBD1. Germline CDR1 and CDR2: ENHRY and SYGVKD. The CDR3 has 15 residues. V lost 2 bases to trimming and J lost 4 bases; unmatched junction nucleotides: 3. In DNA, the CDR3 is TGTGCCATCAGTGAGGCGACAGGGGGTAATCAGCCCCAGCATTTT. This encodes CAISEATGGNQPQHF.

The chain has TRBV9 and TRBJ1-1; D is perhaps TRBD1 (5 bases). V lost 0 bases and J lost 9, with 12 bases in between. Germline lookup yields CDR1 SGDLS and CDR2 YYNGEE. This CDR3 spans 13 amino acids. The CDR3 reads CASSVAQGSKAFF. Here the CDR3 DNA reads TGTGCCAGCAGCGTAGCGCAGGGTAGTAAAGCTTTCTTT.

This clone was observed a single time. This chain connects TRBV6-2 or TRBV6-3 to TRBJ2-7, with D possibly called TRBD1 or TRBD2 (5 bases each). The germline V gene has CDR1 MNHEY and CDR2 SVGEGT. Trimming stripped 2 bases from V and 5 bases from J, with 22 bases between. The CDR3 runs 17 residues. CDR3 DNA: TGTGCCAGCAGTTACCCCACCGGGACCGCCCTTTCCCACGAGCAGTACTTC. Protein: CASSYPTGTALSHEQYF.

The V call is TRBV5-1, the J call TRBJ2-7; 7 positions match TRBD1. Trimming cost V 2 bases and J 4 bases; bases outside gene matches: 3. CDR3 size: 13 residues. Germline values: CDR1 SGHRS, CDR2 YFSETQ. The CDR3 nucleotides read TGCGCCAGCAGCTTTAGCAGGGGGTACGAGCAGTACTTC. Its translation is CASSFSRGYEQYF.

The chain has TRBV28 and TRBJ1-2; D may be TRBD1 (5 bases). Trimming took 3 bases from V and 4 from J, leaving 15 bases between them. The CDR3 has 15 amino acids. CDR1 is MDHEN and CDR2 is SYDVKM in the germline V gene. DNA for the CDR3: TGTGCCAGCAGTTTGGGGGGGACGACGATCTATGGCTACACCTTC. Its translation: CASSLGGTTIYGYTF.

This CDR3 is CATSRESGYEQYF. The CDR3 DNA reads as TGTGCCACCAGCAGAGAGTCAGGCTACGAGCAGTACTTC. The genes are TRBV15 and TRBJ2-7; unclear D gene. The CDR3 is made up of 13 amino acids. Looked up from germline, CDR1 is LNHNV and CDR2 is YYDKDF (reference sequence). V lost 0 bases to trimming and J lost 3 bases, with 6 bases between them.

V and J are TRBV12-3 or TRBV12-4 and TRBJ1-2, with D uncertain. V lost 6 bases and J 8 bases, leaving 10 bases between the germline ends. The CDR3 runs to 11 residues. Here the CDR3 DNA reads TGTGCCAGCAGCCGGGGATGGGGCTACACCTTC. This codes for CASSRGWGYTF.

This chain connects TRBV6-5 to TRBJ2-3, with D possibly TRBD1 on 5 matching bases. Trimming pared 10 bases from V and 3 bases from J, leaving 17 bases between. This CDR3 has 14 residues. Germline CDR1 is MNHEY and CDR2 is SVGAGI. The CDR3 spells CATGQGLKTDTQYF. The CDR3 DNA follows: TGTGCCACCGGACAAGGGCTGAAAACAGATACGCAGTATTTT.